Reported below is one T cell receptor (beta chain). Its antigen remains unidentified. The junction had 16 bases not matched to a gene; V was cut back by 3 bases and J by 2 bases. The length of the CDR3 is 18 residues. CDR1 is LGHDT, CDR2 YNNKEL, per germline (reference sequence). This sample is drawn from a study of T cell responses to AZD1222 COVID-19 vaccine. Study-wide points: Only a handful of people who got AZD1222 tested seropositive at baseline. Nearly half of unique spike-specific TCRs reportedly avoided B.1.351 and B.1.1.7 mutated regions.

Some clones are missing from TCRdb's copy, which holds only in-frame ones; the method was immunoSEQ multiplex PCR. The sample lists about 66,000 clones; about 80% were seen once. This chain links TRBV3-1 (or the pseudogene TRBV3-2) with TRBJ2-7, with 7 bases that match TRBD1. This TCR came from an adult who received the AZD1222 COVID-19 vaccine. The sample here was peripheral blood, taken 28 days after the second AZD1222 dose. CDR3 coding DNA: TGTGCCAGCAGCCATGCTACTTTCCGACAGGGCCATCCCTACGAGCAGTACTTC. This sequence encodes CASSHATFRQGHPYEQYF.